The sample holds one count of the clone carrying this T cell receptor beta chain. With a much larger clone just one base away, this may be a read error. Via MiXCR, TCRdb re-called the 5' RACE reads, giving one row per CDR3 protein. This sample has tens of thousands of distinct CDR3 sequences, with approximately 5.2% found just once. Germline V gene data show CDR1 as DFQATT and CDR2 as SNEGSKA (reference sequence). The V segment lost 0 bases and the J segment 5 bases; nucleotides outside the gene matches: 3. CDR3 length: 13 residues. These data belong to a study of T cells after yellow fever vaccination. Study details: Researchers used SMART-Seq v4 Ultra Low Input to prepare fractions that had low cell numbers.

Study findings and constraints: Clones that expanded after primary vaccination mostly reappeared after the booster (96% CD4, around 87% CD8). Among all clonotypes, a small share was observed in both CD4 and CD8 compartments.

Here the sequenced sample was PBMCs, either bulk or a sorted T-cell subset (CD4+, CD8+, memory, or dextramer-sorted; not recorded which), taken about 49 days after the first yellow fever vaccination. The clonotype originates from a man between 18 and 35 years old who received the YFV17D yellow fever vaccine. V gene TRBV20-1 combines with J gene TRBJ1-1, with 7 nucleotides matching TRBD1. CDR3 loop: CSAREQGETEAFF. The CDR3 DNA follows: TGCAGTGCTAGAGAGCAGGGGGAAACTGAAGCTTTCTTT.